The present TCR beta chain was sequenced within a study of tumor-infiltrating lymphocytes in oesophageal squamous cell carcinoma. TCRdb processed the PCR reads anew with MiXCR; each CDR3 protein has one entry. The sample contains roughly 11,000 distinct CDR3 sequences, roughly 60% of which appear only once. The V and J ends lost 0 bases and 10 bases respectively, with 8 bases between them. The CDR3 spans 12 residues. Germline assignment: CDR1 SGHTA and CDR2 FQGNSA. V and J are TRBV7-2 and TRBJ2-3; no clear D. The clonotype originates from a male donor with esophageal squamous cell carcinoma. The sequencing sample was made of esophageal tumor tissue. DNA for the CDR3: TGTGCCAGCAGCTTAGCCCCAAAAGCGCAGTATTTT. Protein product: CASSLAPKAQYF.